This T cell receptor beta chain came from a study of cytomegalovirus exposure and HLA in healthy donors. Study results and limitations: About 90% or about 30% of the time was how often most TCR beta V segments were productive, according to an earlier analysis. The study flagged some 170 TCR beta chains as cytomegalovirus-associated.

In the PCR, 60 Vbeta and 13 Jbeta primers were used. TCRdb's table, derived via immunoSEQ multiplex PCR, lists solely in-frame clones and lacks some. This sample carries about 70,000 clones, with approximately 2.4% going to the ten biggest clones. On this clone: The antigen is unknown.

Participants comprised healthy donors of bone marrow. CDR1 and CDR2 (germline): KGHSH, LQKENI. V lost 4 bases and J lost 0; bases outside the gene matches: 3. This CDR3 comprises 15 residues. The receptor was derived from a female donor in good health and CMV-seropositive. The chain has TRBV18 and TRBJ1-1; 9 bases fit TRBD1. Sequencing used PBMCs. CDR3 bases: TGTGCCAGCTCACTCCGGGACAGGGTGAACACTGAAGCTTTCTTT. Encoded protein: CASSLRDRVNTEAFF.